The 10 T cell receptor beta chains below all came from one sample that was sequenced in a study of cytotoxic CD8 clonotypes in ibrutinib-treated CLL. The data were produced by immunoSEQ multiplex PCR, yet TCRdb's version contains in-frame clones alone and is incomplete. The sample contains 150,000 to 200,000 clones, roughly 72% of which appear only once. The material was PBMCs, obtained after 24 months of ibrutinib treatment. The receptors shown here come from a human donor with chronic lymphocytic leukemia.

This clone was seen just once. J is TRBJ2-5 and V is TRBV9; TRBD2 might be the D (5 bases). The CDR3 consists of 16 residues. Trimming stripped 0 bases from V and 2 bases from J, with 14 bases between. In germline, CDR1 is SGDLS, CDR2 YYNGEE. This CDR3 is CASSVGGAVLQETQYF. The DNA of the CDR3 is TGTGCCAGCAGCGTAGGCGGAGCGGTGCTACAAGAGACCCAGTACTTC.

This rearrangement joins TRBV2 to TRBJ2-1; 11 bases agree with TRBD2. From germline, CDR1 is SNHLY and CDR2 FYNNEI. V shed 6 bases, J shed 5 bases, and the junction held 3 bases outside the gene matches. This CDR3 has 14 residues. The CDR3 coding sequence is TGTGCCAGCAGAAAACTAGCGGGAGACAATGAGCAGTTCTTC. This sequence encodes CASRKLAGDNEQFF.

The rearrangement links TRBV18 to TRBJ2-7; possible D gene TRBD1, 6 bases. This CDR3 spans 15 amino acids. Per the germline V gene, CDR1 is KGHSH and CDR2 is LQKENI. The V gene lost 0 bases and the J gene lost 7 bases, with 16 bases spanning the gap. Here the CDR3 reads CASSPPGDIEGEQYF. CDR3 DNA: TGTGCCAGCTCACCACCAGGGGACATCGAGGGGGAGCAGTACTTC.

V usage is TRBV7-9 and J usage is TRBJ2-5; TRBD2 matches 8 bases. With V trimmed by 2 bases and J by 5 bases, 4 bases remained unmatched. CDR1 and CDR2 (germline): SEHNR, FQNEAQ (reference sequence). The CDR3 covers 14 residues. The CDR3 protein is CASSLRLAIETQYF. The CDR3 region has the DNA TGTGCCAGCAGCTTACGACTAGCGATTGAGACCCAGTACTTC.

The J gene is TRBJ2-7, the V gene TRBV6-5; D not certain. Germline values: CDR1 MNHEY, CDR2 SVGAGI. The CDR3 is made up of 15 amino acids. V was cut by 3 bases and J by 0 bases, with 12 bases left in between. DNA for the CDR3: TGTGCCAGCAGTTATGACCCGGATAGCTCCTACGAGCAGTACTTC. This codes for CASSYDPDSSYEQYF.

The chain joins TRBV5-5 to TRBJ2-5, with 8 bases lining up with TRBD1. V lost 2 bases and J lost 1; bases outside the gene matches: 1. CDR3 length: 14 residues. CDR1 is SGHKS, CDR2 YYEKEE, per germline (reference sequence). CDR3 in amino acids: CASSLTGGQETQYF. The CDR3, as DNA: TGTGCCAGCAGCTTAACAGGGGGCCAAGAGACCCAGTACTTC. Full variable domain (missing parts from reference TRBV5-5 and TRBJ2-5): DAGVTQSPTHLIKTRGQQVTLRCSPISGHKSVSWYQQVLGQGPQFIFQYYEKEERGRGNFPDRFSARQFPNYSSELNVNALLLGDSALYLCASSLTGGQETQYFGPGTRLLVL.

The rearrangement joins TRBV2 to TRBJ2-5; D uncertain. V lost 3 bases and J lost 4, with 6 bases in between. From germline, CDR1 is SNHLY and CDR2 FYNNEI. The CDR3 has 12 amino acids. CDR3 DNA: TGTGCCAGCAGTGATATCAGAGAGACCCAGTACTTC. Translated: CASSDIRETQYF.

This rearrangement joins TRBV29-1 to TRBJ1-1; D is ambiguous. Germline V gives CDR1 SQVTM, CDR2 ANQGSEA. This CDR3 comprises 11 residues. Trimming left V 4 bases short and J 7 bases short, with 10 bases between. This chain's CDR3 is CSVAKSLEAFF. The CDR3 bases are TGCAGCGTTGCGAAGAGTCTTGAAGCTTTCTTT.

J is TRBJ1-1 and V is TRBV7-9; 8 nucleotides align to TRBD1. V was clipped by 2 bases and J by 4 bases; unmatched bases: 3. The CDR3 length is 14 residues. Germline V gene sequence: CDR1 SEHNR, CDR2 FQNEAQ (reference sequence). The CDR3 sequence: CASSLSGGVTEAFF. The CDR3 DNA reads TGTGCCAGCAGCTTATCAGGGGGCGTCACTGAAGCTTTCTTT.

The rearrangement links TRBV7-9 to TRBJ1-4; TRBD1 aligns across 7 bases. Germline V gene lookup returns CDR1 SEHNR and CDR2 FQNEAQ (reference sequence). V trimming: 5 bases; J trimming: 2 bases; junction bases outside the gene matches: 5. CDR3 length: 15 residues. Written as DNA, the CDR3 is TGTGCCAGCAGCCTAACGACAGGGACTAATGAAAAACTGTTTTTT. Protein product: CASSLTTGTNEKLFF.